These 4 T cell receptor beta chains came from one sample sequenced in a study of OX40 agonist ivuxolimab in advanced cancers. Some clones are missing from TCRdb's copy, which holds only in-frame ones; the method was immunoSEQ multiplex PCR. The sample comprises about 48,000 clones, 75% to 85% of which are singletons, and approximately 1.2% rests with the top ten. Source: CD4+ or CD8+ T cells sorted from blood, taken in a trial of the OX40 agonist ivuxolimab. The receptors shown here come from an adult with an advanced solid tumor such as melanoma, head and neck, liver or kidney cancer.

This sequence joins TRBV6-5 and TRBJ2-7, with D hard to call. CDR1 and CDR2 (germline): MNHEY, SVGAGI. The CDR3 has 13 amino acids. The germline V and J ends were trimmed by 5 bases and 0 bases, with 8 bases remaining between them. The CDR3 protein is CASSRTSSYEQYF. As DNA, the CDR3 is TGTGCCAGCAGTCGTACCAGCTCCTACGAGCAGTACTTC.

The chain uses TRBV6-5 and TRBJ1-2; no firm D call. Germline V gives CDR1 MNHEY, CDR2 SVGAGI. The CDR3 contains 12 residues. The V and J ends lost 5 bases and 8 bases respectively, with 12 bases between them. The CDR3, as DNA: TGTGCCAGCAGTGAGACCCCCCGAGGCTACACCTTC. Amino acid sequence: CASSETPRGYTF.

The CDR3 spells CASSPGTGANTEAFF. The CDR3 DNA follows: TGTGCCAGCAGCCCGGGGACAGGGGCAAACACTGAAGCTTTCTTT. This chain connects TRBV7-2 to TRBJ1-1, with 10 bases matching TRBD1. CDR1 and CDR2 (germline): SGHTA, FQGNSA. Trimming removed 5 bases from V and 2 bases from J; junction bases left unmatched: 5. The CDR3 extends over 15 amino acids.

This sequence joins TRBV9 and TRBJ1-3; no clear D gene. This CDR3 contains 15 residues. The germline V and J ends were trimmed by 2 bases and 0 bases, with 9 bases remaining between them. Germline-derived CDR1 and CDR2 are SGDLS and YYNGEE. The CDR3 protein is CASSVSDFSGNTIYF. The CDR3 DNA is TGTGCCAGCAGCGTTTCCGACTTCTCTGGAAACACCATATATTTT.